This TCR beta chain comes out of a study of T cells in Graves' hyperthyroidism and ophthalmopathy. The CDR3 regions of TCR beta were amplified from RNA transcripts. Carried out on the TCR CDR3, a first-round RT-PCR used the HTBI primer set. TCRdb used MiXCR to reprocess the multiplex PCR reads, holding one entry per CDR3 protein. Among approximately 690,000 distinct CDR3 sequences listed, around 21% were seen once. This clonotype appeared many times. The CDR3 is made up of 21 amino acids. V was clipped by 2 bases and J by 2 bases; unmatched bases: 17. Germline loops: CDR1 SGHVS, CDR2 FQNEAQ. Specimen: blood. The V gene is TRBV7-8, the J gene TRBJ2-1; 11 bases match TRBD2. The receptor was derived from a man aged 25-45 years with Graves' ophthalmopathy. The CDR3 sequence: CASSLTLGTGTSGATYNEQFF. The CDR3 DNA reads as TGTGCCAGCAGCTTAACACTCGGGACTGGGACTAGCGGAGCCACCTACAATGAGCAGTTCTTC. Full variable domain (outside the CDR3, taken from reference TRBV7-8 and TRBJ2-1): GAGVSQSPRYKVAKRGQDVALRCDPISGHVSLFWYQQALGQGPEFLTYFQNEAQLDKSGLPSDRFFAERPEGSVSTLKIQRTQQEDSAVYLCASSLTLGTGTSGATYNEQFFGPGTRLTVL.